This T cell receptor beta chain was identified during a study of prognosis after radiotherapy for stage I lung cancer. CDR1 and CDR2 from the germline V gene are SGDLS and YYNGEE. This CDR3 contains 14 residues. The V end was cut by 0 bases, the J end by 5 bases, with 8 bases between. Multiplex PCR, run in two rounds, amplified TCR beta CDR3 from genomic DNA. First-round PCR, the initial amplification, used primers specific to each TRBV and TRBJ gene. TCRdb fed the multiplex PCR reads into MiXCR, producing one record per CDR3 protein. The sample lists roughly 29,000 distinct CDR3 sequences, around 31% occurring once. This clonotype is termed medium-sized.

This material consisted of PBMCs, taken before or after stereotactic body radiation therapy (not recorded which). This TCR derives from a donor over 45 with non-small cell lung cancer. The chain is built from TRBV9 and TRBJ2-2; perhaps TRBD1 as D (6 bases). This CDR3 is CASSVAQGTGELFF. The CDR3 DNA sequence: TGTGCCAGCAGCGTAGCACAGGGAACCGGGGAGCTGTTTTTT.